The TCR beta chain described here comes from a study of shared clonotypes between healthy human individuals. Division of CD4+ cells produced a CD45RA+ naive subset and a CD45RA-negative memory subset. The table came from immunoSEQ multiplex PCR; TCRdb's copy has only in-frame clones and leaves some out. The sample holds under 1,100,000 clones; more than 60% are singletons and the top ten take over 1.3%. The ends were cut back, 0 bases at V and 0 bases at J, with 8 bases in the middle. CDR3 length: 15 amino acids. Germline V gene data show CDR1 as MGHRA and CDR2 as YSYEKL. This clone was picked up one time.

The sample taken for sequencing was memory CD4+ T cells sorted from blood. Subset here: CD45RA-negative fraction. The TCR originated in a man younger than 30 in good health. The V call is TRBV4-1, the J call TRBJ1-1; possible D gene TRBD1, 6 bases. As DNA, the CDR3 is TGCGCCAGCAGCCAAGATGACAGGCTGAACACTGAAGCTTTCTTT. Translated, it gives CASSQDDRLNTEAFF.